This TCR beta chain came from a study of blood T cell repertoires in COVID-19 (dated by TCRdb to the early 2020s). For context, the study as a whole: Collaborator samples came from the United States, Italy and Spain and covered acute and convalescent phases of COVID-19. The prospective study material was composed of cDNA or gDNA derived from T cells, B-cell-depleted T cells, or PBMCs. Subjects who had been exposed to COVID-19, were actively infected with it, or had recovered from it provided the deeply sampled blood TCRbeta repertoires that made up the dataset. The repertoires were made available in a free public database intended to serve as a resource for research on the immune response to SARS-CoV-2. The samples were drawn from the first 160 participants of the ongoing ImmuneRACE study and from about 1,200 subjects provided by 6 global collaborators. A de-identified subject ID, COVID-19 status, age in years and sex were almost always included in the sample metadata. Where available, HLA class I and class II types were obtained from metadata supplied by the sample provider rather than from assay-based typing. What the research found in general, with its limitations: Clinical and demographic metadata were provided uncurated, with the amount varying by source and participant.

TCRbeta CDR3 regions were amplified from genomic DNA using the immunoSEQ Assay, a bias-controlled multiplex PCR. The original methods were these. Nucleated cell counts per sample were estimated from amplification of reference gene primers within the assay. Sequence reads were collapsed and filtered to measure the absolute abundance of every unique TCRbeta CDR3 rearrangement. Productive Simpson clonality was computed per sample as the square root of Simpson's diversity index over productive rearrangements. Drawn from immuneACCESS, this table holds only the in-frame rearrangements with V and J called that TCRdb kept. Clones are partly lost; checked studies trace under half to an unresolved V gene and leave the rest unexplained. V and J calls and clone size are as listed in that table; D and trimming were resolved from the DNA. The sample table contains about 190,000 clones; only one count was recorded for under 80% of them. Together, the top ten hold around 12% of the sample.

The CDR3 contains 12 residues, cysteine and phenylalanine counted. Only CDR3 DNA remains: 36 bases, in frame from the first base. V drops 4 bases and J drops 5 bases, leaving 8 bases in between. From a lookup of the germline V gene, CDR1 and CDR2 are SNHLY and FYNNEI. The collaborating institutions used their own protocols to collect whole blood in K2EDTA tubes. For TCRbeta analysis, collaborators shipped samples as frozen whole blood, isolated PBMCs, or DNA extracted from either of those sample types. Concerning this clone: What antigen it recognizes has not been identified. No per-base quality is available; no much larger clone lies one base away.

This TCR derives from a woman in her fifties or sixties with acute or convalescent COVID-19. The sequence is built from TRBV2 and TRBJ2-5, with the identity of the D gene unclear. The sequencing input was peripheral blood. The CDR3 reads as follows: CASSAVVETQYF. The nucleotide sequence reads TGTGCCAGCAGTGCTGTCGTCGAGACCCAGTACTTC. The entire variable domain, with the stretches around the CDR3 drawn from the reference TRBV2 and TRBJ2-5 proteins, is EPEVTQTPSHQVTQMGQEVILRCVPISNHLYFYWYRQILGQKVEFLVSFYNNEISEKSEIFDDQFSVERPDGSNFTLKIRSTKLEDSAMYFCASSAVVETQYFGPGTRLLVL.